This TCR beta chain was found in a study of cytotoxic CD8 clonotypes in ibrutinib-treated CLL. Across the study: Within the patient group, 11 were relapsed/refractory and roughly 14 treatment-naive, and about 18 were IGHV unmutated. Partial response occurred in 24 patients and complete response in 2; at median about 72 months, about 14 remained remitted and some twelve progressed.

General study findings and limits: Clonality measured at baseline exceeded age-matched healthy donors, tracking circulating CD8+ T-cell counts.

Depths of 1 in 200,000 to 1 in 1 million T cells were the sequencing target. Sequencing used immunoSEQ multiplex PCR; TCRdb keeps in-frame clones, though not all of them. The sample lists some 310,000 clones; approximately 80% were seen once. V trimming: 4 bases; J trimming: 4 bases; junction bases outside the gene matches: 6. The CDR3 spans 17 residues. Germline values: CDR1 MGHDK, CDR2 SYGVNS. With regard to this clone: Antigen unknown.

The sequencing used PBMCs, collected before ibrutinib treatment. This sequence joins TRBV25-1 and TRBJ2-1; TRBD2 matches 14 bases. This receptor was taken from a human donor with chronic lymphocytic leukemia. CDR3 loop: CASSGLGLAGEYNEQFF. The CDR3 coding sequence is TGTGCCAGCAGTGGGTTGGGACTAGCGGGAGAGTACAATGAGCAGTTCTTC. Complete variable domain (other parts from reference TRBV25-1 and TRBJ2-1): EADIYQTPRYLVIGTGKKITLECSQTMGHDKMYWYQQDPGMELHLIHYSYGVNSTEKGDLSSESTVSRIRTEHFPLTLESARPSHTSQYLCASSGLGLAGEYNEQFFGPGTRLTVL.